This T cell receptor (beta chain) is from a study of T cell responses to AZD1222 COVID-19 vaccine. The data were produced by immunoSEQ multiplex PCR, yet TCRdb's version contains in-frame clones alone and is incomplete. The sample carries about 150,000 clones, roughly nine tenths recorded once. This clone was seen only a few times. This clonotype was sampled from an adult who received the AZD1222 COVID-19 vaccine. The sequences come from peripheral blood, collected 28 days after the second AZD1222 dose.

As DNA, the CDR3 is TGCAGCGTTGAACCCACAGGGTTCGGGGAGCTGTTTTTT. Amino acid sequence: CSVEPTGFGELFF. V usage is TRBV29-1 and J usage is TRBJ2-2; TRBD1 is a possible D gene (6 bases). This CDR3 contains 13 residues. Germline V gene sequence: CDR1 SQVTM, CDR2 ANQGSEA. Trimming removed 2 bases from V and 7 bases from J, with 11 bases in between.